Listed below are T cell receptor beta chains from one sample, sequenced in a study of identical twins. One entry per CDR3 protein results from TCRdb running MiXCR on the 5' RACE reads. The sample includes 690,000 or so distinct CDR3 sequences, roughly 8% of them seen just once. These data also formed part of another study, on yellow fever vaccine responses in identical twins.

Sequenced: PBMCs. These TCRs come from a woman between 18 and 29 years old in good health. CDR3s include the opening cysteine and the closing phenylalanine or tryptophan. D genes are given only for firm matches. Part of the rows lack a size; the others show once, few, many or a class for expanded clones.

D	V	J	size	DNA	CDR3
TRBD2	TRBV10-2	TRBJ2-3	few	TGCGCCAGCTACGGGACTAGCGGGAATCACACAGATACGCAGTATTTT	CASYGTSGNHTDTQYF
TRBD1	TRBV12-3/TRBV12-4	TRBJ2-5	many	TGTGCCAGCAGTTTTTCCCAGGGGGTAGAGACCCAGTACTTC	CASSFSQGVETQYF
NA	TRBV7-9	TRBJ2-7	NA	TGTGCCAGCAGCGAACGGACCAGGGGATCCTACGAGCAGTACTTC	CASSERTRGSYEQYF
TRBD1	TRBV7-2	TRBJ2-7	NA	TGTGCCAGCAGCCCCCGACAGGGGTACGGCGAGCAGTACTTC	CASSPRQGYGEQYF
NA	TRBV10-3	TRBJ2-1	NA	TGTGCCATCAGTGAGTCGATTAGCTCCTACAATGAGCAGTTCTTC	CAISESISSYNEQFF
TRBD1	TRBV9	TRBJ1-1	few	TGTGCCAGCAGCGCGGACTACAGGGGGTCGAACACTGAAGCTTTCTTT	CASSADYRGSNTEAFF
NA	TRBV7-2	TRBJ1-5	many	TGTGCCAGCAGACCAGACCCGGGCAGGGGAGGCAATCAGCCCCAGCATTTT	CASRPDPGRGGNQPQHF
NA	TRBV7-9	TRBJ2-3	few	TGTGCCAGCTACCCTCACCGAGGCGGGTCCACAGATACGCAGTATTTT	CASYPHRGGSTDTQYF
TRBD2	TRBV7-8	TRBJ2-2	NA	TGTGCCAGCAGCACCAGCAGACTAGCGGGGAGTACCGGGGAGCTGTTTTTT	CASSTSRLAGSTGELFF
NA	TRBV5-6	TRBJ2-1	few	TGTGCCAGCAGCTTGGGACAGCGGACCTACAATGAGCAGTTCTTC	CASSLGQRTYNEQFF
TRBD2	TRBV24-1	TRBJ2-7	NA	TGTGCCACCAGTGATCCGGGACTAGCGGGGCACTACGAGCAGTACTTC	CATSDPGLAGHYEQYF
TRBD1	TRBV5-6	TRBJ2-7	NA	TGTGCCAGCACCTCACTACAAGACAGGGAGTACGAGCAGTACTTC	CASTSLQDREYEQYF
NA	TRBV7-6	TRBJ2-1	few	TGTGCCAGCAGCCACCCCGTGAGTCTCCAGCCAGAGCAGTTCTTC	CASSHPVSLQPEQFF
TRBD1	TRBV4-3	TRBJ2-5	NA	TGCGCCAGCAGCCATGCCTCGGACAGGCGGGAGACCCAGTACTTC	CASSHASDRRETQYF
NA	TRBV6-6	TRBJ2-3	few	TGTGCCAGCAGAGAACGTAGCACAGATACGCAGTATTTT	CASRERSTDTQYF
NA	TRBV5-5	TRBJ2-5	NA	TGTGCCAGCAGGTCGCCGGGGGGCTCAGAGACCCAGTACTTC	CASRSPGGSETQYF
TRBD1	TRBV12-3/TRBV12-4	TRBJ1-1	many	TGTGCCAGCAGTCTAATGACAGGGGGCAATTCTGAAGCTTTCTTT	CASSLMTGGNSEAFF
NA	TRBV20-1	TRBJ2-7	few	TGCAGTGCTAATGCCCGAGGACTAACCTACGAGCAGTACTTC	CSANARGLTYEQYF
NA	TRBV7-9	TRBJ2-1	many	TGTGCCAGCAGCGAAGGAGGCTACAATGAGCAGTTCTTC	CASSEGGYNEQFF
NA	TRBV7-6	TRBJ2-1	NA	TGTGCCAGCAGCTCCTTACTGGGGGAGCAGTTCTTC	CASSSLLGEQFF
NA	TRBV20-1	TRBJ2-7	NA	TGCAGTGCTAGAGATCTTACGGGAAGTACCTACGAGCAGTACTTC	CSARDLTGSTYEQYF
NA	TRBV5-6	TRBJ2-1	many	TGTGCCAGCAGCTTACAACTTGAGCAGTTCTTC	CASSLQLEQFF
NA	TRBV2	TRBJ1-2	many	TGTGCCAGCAGTGATCGGGGCGGAAGTGGGGGCTACACCTTC	CASSDRGGSGGYTF
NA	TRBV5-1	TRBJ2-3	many	TGCGCCAGCAGCTTGGCTGGGGCAAACACAGATACGCAGTATTTT	CASSLAGANTDTQYF
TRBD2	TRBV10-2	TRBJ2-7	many	TGCGCCAGCAGTGAGGTCGCGGGAGATGGTCCCTACGAGCAGTACTTC	CASSEVAGDGPYEQYF
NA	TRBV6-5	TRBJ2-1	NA	TGTGCCAGCAGTTATGGCATGGGTGAGCAGTTCTTC	CASSYGMGEQFF
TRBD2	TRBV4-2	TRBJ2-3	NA	TGTGCCAGCAGCTCGGCGGGAGTTATAGATACGCAGTATTTT	CASSSAGVIDTQYF
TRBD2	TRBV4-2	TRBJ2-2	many	TGTGCCAGCAGCCAAGAACTAGCGGGGTCCGACACCGGGGAGCTGTTTTTT	CASSQELAGSDTGELFF
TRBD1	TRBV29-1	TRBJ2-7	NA	TGCAGCGTGCGCGCCTGGGACAGGGGGAACGAGCAGTACTTC	CSVRAWDRGNEQYF
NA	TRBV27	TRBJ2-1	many	TGTGCCAGCAGTTTGGCCGGGACTTCGTACAATGAGCAGTTCTTC	CASSLAGTSYNEQFF